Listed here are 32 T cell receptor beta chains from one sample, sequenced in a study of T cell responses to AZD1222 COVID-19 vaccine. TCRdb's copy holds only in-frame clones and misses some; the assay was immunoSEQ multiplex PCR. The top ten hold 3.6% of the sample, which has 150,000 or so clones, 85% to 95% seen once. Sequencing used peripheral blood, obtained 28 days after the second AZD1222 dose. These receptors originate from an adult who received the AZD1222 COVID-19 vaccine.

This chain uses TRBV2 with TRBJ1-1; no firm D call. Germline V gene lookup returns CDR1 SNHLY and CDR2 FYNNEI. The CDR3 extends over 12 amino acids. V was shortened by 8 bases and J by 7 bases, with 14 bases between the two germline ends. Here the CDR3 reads CASALGQNEAFF. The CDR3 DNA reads TGTGCCAGCGCCCTCGGCCAGAATGAAGCTTTCTTT. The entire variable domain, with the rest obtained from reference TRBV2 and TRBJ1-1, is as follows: EPEVTQTPSHQVTQMGQEVILRCVPISNHLYFYWYRQILGQKVEFLVSFYNNEISEKSEIFDDQFSVERPDGSNFTLKIRSTKLEDSAMYFCASALGQNEAFFGQGTRLTVV.

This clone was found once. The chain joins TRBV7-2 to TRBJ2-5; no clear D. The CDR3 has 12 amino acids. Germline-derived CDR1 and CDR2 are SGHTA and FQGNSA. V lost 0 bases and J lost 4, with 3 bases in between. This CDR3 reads CASSLALETQYF. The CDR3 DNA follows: TGTGCCAGCAGCTTAGCTTTAGAGACCCAGTACTTC.

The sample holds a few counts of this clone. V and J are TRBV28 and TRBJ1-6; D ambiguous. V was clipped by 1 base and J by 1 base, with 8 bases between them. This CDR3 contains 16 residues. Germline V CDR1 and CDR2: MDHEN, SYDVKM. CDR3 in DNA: TGTGCCAGCAGTTTATACCGGGGATCCTATAATTCACCCCTCCACTTT. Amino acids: CASSLYRGSYNSPLHF.

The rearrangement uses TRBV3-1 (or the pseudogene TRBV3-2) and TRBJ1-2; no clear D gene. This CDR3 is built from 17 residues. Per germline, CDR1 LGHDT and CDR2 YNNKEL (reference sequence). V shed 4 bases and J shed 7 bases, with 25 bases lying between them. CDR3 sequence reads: CASSPSLAVQLSSGYTF. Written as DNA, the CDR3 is TGTGCCAGCAGCCCCTCCTTGGCAGTCCAATTGTCTAGTGGCTACACCTTC.

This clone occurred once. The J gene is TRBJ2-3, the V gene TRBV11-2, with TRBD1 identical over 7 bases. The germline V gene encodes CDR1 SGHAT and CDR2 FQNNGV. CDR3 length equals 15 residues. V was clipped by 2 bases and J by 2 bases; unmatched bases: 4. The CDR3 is CASSLRDRDTDTQYF. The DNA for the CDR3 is TGTGCCAGCAGCTTACGGGACAGAGACACAGATACGCAGTATTTT.

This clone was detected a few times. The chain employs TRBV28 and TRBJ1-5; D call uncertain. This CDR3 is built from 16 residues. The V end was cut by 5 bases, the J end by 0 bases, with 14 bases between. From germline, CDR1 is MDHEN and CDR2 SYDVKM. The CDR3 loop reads CASSPLGPDSNQPQHF. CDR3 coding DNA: TGTGCCAGCAGTCCCCTTGGACCGGATAGCAATCAGCCCCAGCATTTT.

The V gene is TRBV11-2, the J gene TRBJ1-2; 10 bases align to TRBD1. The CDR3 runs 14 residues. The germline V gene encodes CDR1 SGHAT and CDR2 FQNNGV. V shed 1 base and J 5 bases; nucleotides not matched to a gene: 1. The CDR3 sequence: CASSLGGQGYGYTF. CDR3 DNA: TGTGCCAGCAGCTTAGGGGGACAGGGGTATGGCTACACCTTC.

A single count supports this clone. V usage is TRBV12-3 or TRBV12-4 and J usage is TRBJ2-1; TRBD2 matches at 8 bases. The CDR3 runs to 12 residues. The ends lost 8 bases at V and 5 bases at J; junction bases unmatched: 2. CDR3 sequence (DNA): TGTGCCAGCGCGCGGGAGGACAATGAGCAGTTCTTC. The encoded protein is CASAREDNEQFF.

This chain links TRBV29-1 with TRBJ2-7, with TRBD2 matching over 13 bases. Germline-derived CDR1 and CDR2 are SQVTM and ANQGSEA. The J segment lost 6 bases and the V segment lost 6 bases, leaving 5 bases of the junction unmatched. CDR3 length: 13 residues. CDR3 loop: CSVERLAGGEQYF. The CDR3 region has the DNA TGCAGCGTCGAAAGACTAGCGGGAGGCGAGCAGTACTTC.

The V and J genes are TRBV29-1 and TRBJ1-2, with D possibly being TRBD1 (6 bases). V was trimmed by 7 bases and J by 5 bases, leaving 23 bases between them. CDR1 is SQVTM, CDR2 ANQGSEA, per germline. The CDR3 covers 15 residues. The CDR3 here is CSATGGYQNGYGYTF. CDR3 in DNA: TGCAGCGCTACCGGGGGCTACCAAAATGGGTATGGCTACACCTTC.

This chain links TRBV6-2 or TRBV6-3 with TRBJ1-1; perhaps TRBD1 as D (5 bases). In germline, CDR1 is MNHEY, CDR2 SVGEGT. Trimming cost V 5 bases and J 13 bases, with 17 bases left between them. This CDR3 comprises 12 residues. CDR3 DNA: TGTGCCAGCAGTCCATCCCCAGGGAGAGATTTCTTT. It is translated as CASSPSPGRDFF.

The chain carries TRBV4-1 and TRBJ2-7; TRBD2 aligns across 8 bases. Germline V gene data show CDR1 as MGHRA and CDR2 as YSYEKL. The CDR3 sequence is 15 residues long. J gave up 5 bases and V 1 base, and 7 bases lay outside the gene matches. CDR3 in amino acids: CASSQVASGRDEQYF. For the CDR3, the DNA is TGCGCCAGCAGCCAAGTGGCTAGCGGGCGGGACGAGCAGTACTTC.

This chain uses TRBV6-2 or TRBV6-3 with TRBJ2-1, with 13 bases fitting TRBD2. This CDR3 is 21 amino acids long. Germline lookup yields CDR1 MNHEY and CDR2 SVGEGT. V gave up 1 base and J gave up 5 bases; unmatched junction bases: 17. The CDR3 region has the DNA TGTGCCAGCAGTTACTATGGGGGGTCCCGCGGACTAGCGGGAGTTGACAATGAGCAGTTCTTC. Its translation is CASSYYGGSRGLAGVDNEQFF.

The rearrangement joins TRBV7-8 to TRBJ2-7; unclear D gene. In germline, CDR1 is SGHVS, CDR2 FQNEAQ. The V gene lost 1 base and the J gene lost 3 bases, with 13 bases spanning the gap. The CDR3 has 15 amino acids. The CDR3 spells CASSLGGLGNYEQYF. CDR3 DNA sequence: TGTGCCAGCAGCTTAGGGGGTTTAGGAAACTACGAGCAGTACTTC.

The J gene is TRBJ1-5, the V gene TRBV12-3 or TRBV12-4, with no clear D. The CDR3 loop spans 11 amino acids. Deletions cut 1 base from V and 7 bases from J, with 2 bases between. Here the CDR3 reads CASSLGQPQHF. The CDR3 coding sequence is TGTGCCAGCAGTTTAGGACAGCCCCAGCATTTT.

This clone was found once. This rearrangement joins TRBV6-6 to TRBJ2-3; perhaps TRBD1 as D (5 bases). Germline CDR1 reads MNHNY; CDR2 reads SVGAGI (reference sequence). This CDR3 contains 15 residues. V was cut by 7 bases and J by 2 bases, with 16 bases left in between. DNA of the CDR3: TGTGCCAGCATTCAAGGGGTTGCCGTCACAGATACGCAGTATTTT. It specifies CASIQGVAVTDTQYF.

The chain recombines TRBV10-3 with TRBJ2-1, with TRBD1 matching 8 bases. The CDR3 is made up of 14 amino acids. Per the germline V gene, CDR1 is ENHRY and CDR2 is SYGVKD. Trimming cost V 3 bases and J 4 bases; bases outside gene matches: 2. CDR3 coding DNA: TGTGCCATCAGTGATCGACAGGGGTACAATGAGCAGTTCTTC. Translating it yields CAISDRQGYNEQFF.

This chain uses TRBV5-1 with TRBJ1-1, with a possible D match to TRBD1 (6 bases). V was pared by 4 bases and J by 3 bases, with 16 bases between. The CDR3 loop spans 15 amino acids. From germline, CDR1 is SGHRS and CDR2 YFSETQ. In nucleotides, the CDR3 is TGCGCCAGCAGCAGGACTAGGGGGTTGGACACTGAAGCTTTCTTT. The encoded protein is CASSRTRGLDTEAFF.

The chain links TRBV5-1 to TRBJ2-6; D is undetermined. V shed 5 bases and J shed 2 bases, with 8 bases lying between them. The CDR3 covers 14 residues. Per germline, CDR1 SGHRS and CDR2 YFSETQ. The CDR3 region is CASRTRPGANVLTF. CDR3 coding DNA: TGCGCCAGCAGGACCCGGCCTGGGGCCAACGTCCTGACTTTC.

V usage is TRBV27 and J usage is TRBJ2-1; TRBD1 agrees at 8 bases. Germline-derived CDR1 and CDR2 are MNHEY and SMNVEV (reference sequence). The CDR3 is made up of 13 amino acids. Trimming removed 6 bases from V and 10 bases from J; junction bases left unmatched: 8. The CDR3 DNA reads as TGTGCCAGCAGGGGGCAGGGGGCCTTCGAGCAGTTCTTC. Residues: CASRGQGAFEQFF.

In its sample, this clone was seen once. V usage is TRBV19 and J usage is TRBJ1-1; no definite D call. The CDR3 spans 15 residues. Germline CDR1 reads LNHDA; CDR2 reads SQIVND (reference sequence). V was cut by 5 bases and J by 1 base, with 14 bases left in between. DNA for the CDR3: TGTGCCAGTAGTCCCACAAGGGTAGGGAACACTGAAGCTTTCTTT. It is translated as CASSPTRVGNTEAFF. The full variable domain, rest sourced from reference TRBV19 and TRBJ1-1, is DGGITQSPKYLFRKEGQNVTLSCEQNLNHDAMYWYRQDPGQGLRLIYYSQIVNDFQKGDIAEGYSVSREKKESFPLTVTSAQKNPTAFYLCASSPTRVGNTEAFFGQGTRLTVV.

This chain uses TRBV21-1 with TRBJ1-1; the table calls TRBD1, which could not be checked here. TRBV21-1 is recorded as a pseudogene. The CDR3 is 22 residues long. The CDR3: CASSKRPVHFSPGQGANTEAFF. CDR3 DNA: TGTGCCAGCAGCAAAAGGCCCGTGCATTTCTCACCGGGACAGGGGGCCAACACTGAAGCTTTCTTT.

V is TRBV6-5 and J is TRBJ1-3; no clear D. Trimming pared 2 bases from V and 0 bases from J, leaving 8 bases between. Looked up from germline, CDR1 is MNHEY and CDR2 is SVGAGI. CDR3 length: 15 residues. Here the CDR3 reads CASSYDTSSGNTIYF. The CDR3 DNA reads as TGTGCCAGCAGTTACGACACATCCTCTGGAAACACCATATATTTT.

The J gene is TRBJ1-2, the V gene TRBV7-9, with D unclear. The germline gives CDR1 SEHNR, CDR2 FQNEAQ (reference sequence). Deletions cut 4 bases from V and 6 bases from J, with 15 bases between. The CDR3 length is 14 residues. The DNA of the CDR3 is TGTGCCAGCAGCTCAGAGAAAAAGATCGATGGCTACACCTTC. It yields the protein CASSSEKKIDGYTF.

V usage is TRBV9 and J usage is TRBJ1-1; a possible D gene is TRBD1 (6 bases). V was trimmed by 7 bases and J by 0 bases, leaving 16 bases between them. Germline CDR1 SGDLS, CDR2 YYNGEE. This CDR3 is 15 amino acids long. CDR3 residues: CASAPRGGVNTEAFF. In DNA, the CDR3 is TGTGCCAGCGCTCCCCGGGGGGGCGTGAACACTGAAGCTTTCTTT.

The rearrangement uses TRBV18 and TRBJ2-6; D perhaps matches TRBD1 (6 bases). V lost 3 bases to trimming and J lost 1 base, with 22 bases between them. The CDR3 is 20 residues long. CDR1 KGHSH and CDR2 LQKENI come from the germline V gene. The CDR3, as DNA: TGTGCCAGCTCACCTCGCCCACCTCATAACAGGGATTCTGGGGCCAACGTCCTGACTTTC. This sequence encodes CASSPRPPHNRDSGANVLTF.

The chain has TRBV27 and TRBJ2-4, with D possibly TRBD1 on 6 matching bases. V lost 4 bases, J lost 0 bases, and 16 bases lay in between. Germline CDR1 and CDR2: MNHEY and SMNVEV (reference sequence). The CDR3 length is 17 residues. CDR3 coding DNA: TGTGCCAGCAGTTCTCACAGGGAAACACTAGCCAAAAACATTCAGTACTTC. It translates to CASSSHRETLAKNIQYF.

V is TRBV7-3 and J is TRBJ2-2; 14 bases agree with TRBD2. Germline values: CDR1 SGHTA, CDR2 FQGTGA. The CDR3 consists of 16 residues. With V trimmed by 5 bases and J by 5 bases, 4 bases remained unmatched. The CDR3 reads CASSPRTSGRTGELFF. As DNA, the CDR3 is TGTGCCAGCAGCCCCCGGACTAGCGGGAGGACCGGGGAGCTGTTTTTT.

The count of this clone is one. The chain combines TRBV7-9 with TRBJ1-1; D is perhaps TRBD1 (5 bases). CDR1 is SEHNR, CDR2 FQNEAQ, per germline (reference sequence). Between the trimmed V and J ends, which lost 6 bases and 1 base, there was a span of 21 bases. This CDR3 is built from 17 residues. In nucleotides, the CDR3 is TGTGCCAGCAGGTCCGGGGGAGTAATCCAAAAGAACACTGAAGCTTTCTTT. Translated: CASRSGGVIQKNTEAFF.

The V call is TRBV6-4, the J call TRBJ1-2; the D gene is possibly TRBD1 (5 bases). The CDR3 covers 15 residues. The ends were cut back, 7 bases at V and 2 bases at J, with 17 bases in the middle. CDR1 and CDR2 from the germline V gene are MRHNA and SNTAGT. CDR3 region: CASKPGHEPNYGYTF. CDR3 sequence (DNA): TGTGCCAGCAAGCCCGGACACGAGCCCAACTATGGCTACACCTTC.

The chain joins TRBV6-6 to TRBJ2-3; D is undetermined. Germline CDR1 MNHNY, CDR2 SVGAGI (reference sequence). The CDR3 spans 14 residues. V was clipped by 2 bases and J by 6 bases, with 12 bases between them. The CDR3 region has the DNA TGTGCCAGCAGTTACACCCGAGCAGTGGATACGCAGTATTTT. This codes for CASSYTRAVDTQYF.

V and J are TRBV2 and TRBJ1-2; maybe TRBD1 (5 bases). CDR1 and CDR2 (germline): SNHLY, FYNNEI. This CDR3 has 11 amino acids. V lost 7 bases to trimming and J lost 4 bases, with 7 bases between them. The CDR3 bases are TGTGCCAGCACGGGGGTCTATGGCTACACCTTC. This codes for CASTGVYGYTF.